These T cell receptor beta chains were read from a single sample in a study of CD8 T cells in Susac syndrome. Each CDR3 protein is one row after TCRdb ran MiXCR on the immunoSEQ multiplex PCR reads. The sample has over 350,000 distinct CDR3 sequences, 75% to 90% seen once. Input material: CD8+ T cells from PBMCs. These receptors were collected from a human donor with multiple sclerosis. Each CDR3 is given with its conserved first and last residue. The D gene is left open where the match is weak. Size values are once, few and many counts, or a class for expanded clones, and some rows have none.

v_call	j_call	clone_size	d_call	cdr3_nt	cdr3_aa
TRBV4-1	TRBJ1-3	once	-	TGCGCCAGCAGCCATCCTTATGCAAACACCATATATTTT	CASSHPYANTIYF
TRBV30	TRBJ2-1	-	-	TGTGCCTGGGACTGGGGGAGCGAGCAGTTCTTC	CAWDWGSEQFF
TRBV27	TRBJ1-1	-	TRBD1	TGTGCCAGCAGTTTATCGGGACAGCTGAACACTGAAGCTTTCTTT	CASSLSGQLNTEAFF
TRBV3-1	TRBJ2-1	-	-	TGTGCCAGCAGCTGGACAGGACTAGCTGCAGGGGGCAATGAGCAGTTCTTC	CASSWTGLAAGGNEQFF
TRBV20-1	TRBJ2-1	-	TRBD2	TGCAGTGCTAGGGCGGGACTAGAAAACAATGAGCAGTTCTTC	CSARAGLENNEQFF
TRBV11-2	TRBJ2-1	few	-	TGTGCCAGCACCGATACAGGGCCCTCCTACAATGAGCAGTTCTTC	CASTDTGPSYNEQFF
TRBV4-1	TRBJ2-7	-	-	TGCGCCAGCAGCCAAGATCGGAGCGGCCCCTACGAGCAGTACTTC	CASSQDRSGPYEQYF
TRBV3-1	TRBJ2-1	-	-	TGTGCCAGCAGCCAAGATCGGGCAGGTGGAAGTGAGCAGTTCTTC	CASSQDRAGGSEQFF
TRBV29-1	TRBJ1-2	once	-	TGCAGCGTGCCCTACGGGGGCTATGGCTACACCTTC	CSVPYGGYGYTF
TRBV20-1	TRBJ2-7	-	TRBD1	TGCAGTGCTTCCGGGACAGGGTATGACGAGCAGTACTTC	CSASGTGYDEQYF
TRBV4-1	TRBJ2-1	-	-	TGCGCCAGCAGCCCACAGAGACAGGGAGGCGAGCAGTTCTTC	CASSPQRQGGEQFF
TRBV6-2/TRBV6-3	TRBJ2-6	-	-	TGTGCCAGCAGTTATGCCTCTGGGGCCAACGTCCTGACTTTC	CASSYASGANVLTF
TRBV4-1	TRBJ1-1	-	-	TGCGCCAGCAGCCAAGGAGGGGAGGACTTTTTT	CASSQGGEDFF
TRBV30	TRBJ2-7	-	-	TGTGCCTGGAGTGTCCCCGGAAACTACGAGCAGTACTTC	CAWSVPGNYEQYF
TRBV25-1	TRBJ2-3	-	-	TGTGCCAGCAGTGGTTCCGTGTGGGCCCAGTATTTT	CASSGSVWAQYF
TRBV5-1	TRBJ2-7	-	-	TGCGCCAGCAGCCCCCAGGAATTCTACGAGCAGTACTTC	CASSPQEFYEQYF
TRBV27	TRBJ2-5	-	TRBD2	TGTGCCAGCAGGATCGGCGGGGGGGCCGCGGAGACCCAGTACTTC	CASRIGGGAAETQYF
TRBV4-1	TRBJ1-4	-	TRBD1	TGCGCCAGCAATGTGTCTCCGGGACAGGCTAATGAAAAACTGTTTTTT	CASNVSPGQANEKLFF
TRBV14	TRBJ2-7	-	-	TGTGCCAGCAGCCAAAGGGGGTGGGGCGAGCAGTACTTC	CASSQRGWGEQYF
TRBV19	TRBJ2-1	-	TRBD2	TGTGCCAGTACCCGACTAGCGGGAGGACACAATGAGCAGTTCTTC	CASTRLAGGHNEQFF
TRBV4-1	TRBJ2-7	-	-	TGCGCCAGCAGCCAAGAGAGTTCGGTAGCGAGTACCTACGAGCAGTACTTC	CASSQESSVASTYEQYF
TRBV4-1	TRBJ2-1	-	TRBD2	TGCGCCAGCAGCCAAGAGCTAGCGGGAGGCCAATCGTTCTCCTACAATGAGCAGTTCTTC	CASSQELAGGQSFSYNEQFF
TRBV6-1	TRBJ2-2	-	-	TGTGCCAGCAGCGTACCCGGGGAGCTGTTTTTT	CASSVPGELFF
TRBV29-1	TRBJ2-7	-	TRBD1	TGCAGCGTGCGGACAGGGGTGTTAGACGAGCAGTACTTC	CSVRTGVLDEQYF
TRBV6-5	TRBJ2-2	few	-	TGTGCCAGCAGTTACACTACAGGGCAGGCCGGGGAGCTGTTTTTT	CASSYTTGQAGELFF
TRBV14	TRBJ2-5	-	-	TGTGCCAGCAGCCGACCCCGCACAGGGAGGGAGACCCAGTACTTC	CASSRPRTGRETQYF